A selection of T cell receptor beta chains follows, all from one sample in a study of T cells in Graves' hyperthyroidism and ophthalmopathy. TCRdb independently ran MiXCR on the multiplex PCR reads; one entry per CDR3 protein. The top ten clones hold roughly 45% of a sample with approximately 510,000 distinct CDR3 sequences, approximately 49% of them seen once. Sample: peripheral blood or thyroid tissue (not recorded which). The receptors shown here come from an adult woman with Graves' disease, either hyperthyroidism or ophthalmopathy (not recorded which). CDR3s include the opening cysteine and the closing phenylalanine or tryptophan.

TRBV19 | CASTLGTALFYGYTF
TRBV10-2 | CASRLPGHREETQYF
TRBV10-3 | CAISDRQGSETQYF
TRBV24-1 | CATKGGYQPQHF
TRBV3-1 | CASSPFDDPATEAFF
TRBV4-2 | CASSQEGNGDEAFF
TRBV7-2 | CASSLSGLAGETQYF
TRBV10-2 | CASSATGTGGGYTF
TRBV29-1 | CRLGLAGAYEQYF
TRBV19 | CASRGTGNTEAFF
TRBV10-3 | CAISVTADTQYF
TRBV7-2 | CASSPQGVFEKLFF
TRBV25-1 | CASSEGSGGTDTQFF
TRBV7-6 | CASSLVTGSGSYEQYF
TRBV20-1 | CSAGEIQGQDTQYF
TRBV5-4 | CASSLRGRNSPLYF
TRBV5-1 | CASSLQGYYEQYF
TRBV11-2 | CASSSQRGGQNYGYTF
TRBV7-2 | CASSLGYVELFF
TRBV9 | CASSARDTGANVLTF
TRBV10-3 | CAISSLAGYQETQYF
TRBV3-1 | CASSQDLGEQYF
TRBV5-6 | CASSSVRWVYEQYF
TRBV13 | CASSLGQPQGEQYF
TRBV10-1 | CASSGPSGRATDTQYF
TRBV5-1 | CASSLATGTGGYGYTF
TRBV25-1 | CASSEWATSGDDGYTF
TRBV4-2 | CASTEAGVENTQYF
TRBV20-1 | CSARPGQNYGYTF